One sample yielded the 18 T cell receptor beta chains listed below, sequenced in a study of T cells in tumors after PD-1 blockade. Repertoires were generated with immunoSEQ multiplex PCR, while TCRdb's copy carries only in-frame clones and drops some. The data contain about 47,000 clones, 60% to 80% of them singletons. Sequenced material: PBMCs, taken before anti-PD-1 treatment. Receptor source: a human donor with basal cell carcinoma.

The chain combines TRBV6-1 with TRBJ2-7, with 7 bases aligning to TRBD2. CDR3 size: 15 residues. Germline CDR1 reads MNHNS; CDR2 reads SASEGT. V lost 5 bases and J lost 1; bases outside the gene matches: 8. The CDR3 coding sequence is TGTGCCAGCAGTAAATCGGGGGGATCTTCCTACGAGCAGTACTTC. Protein sequence: CASSKSGGSSYEQYF.

In its sample, this clone is medium-sized. This chain connects TRBV7-2 to TRBJ2-1; no clear D. V was trimmed by 1 base and J by 8 bases, leaving 18 bases between them. Germline values: CDR1 SGHTA, CDR2 FQGNSA. The length of the CDR3 is 16 residues. CDR3 sequence: CASSLGATQALYEQFF. DNA for the CDR3: TGTGCCAGCAGCTTAGGAGCGACACAAGCCCTCTATGAGCAGTTCTTC. Full variable domain (remainder filled in from reference TRBV7-2 and TRBJ2-1): GAGVSQSPSNKVTEKGKDVELRCDPISGHTALYWYRQSLGQGLEFLIYFQGNSAPDKSGLPSDRFSAERTGGSVSTLTIQRTQQEDSAVYLCASSLGATQALYEQFFGPGTRLTVL.

The J gene is TRBJ1-5, the V gene TRBV19; D remains ambiguous. Trimming took off 5 bases at V and 0 bases at J, with 5 bases between the two ends. The CDR3 contains 13 residues. Germline V lookup: CDR1 LNHDA, CDR2 SQIVND (reference sequence). The CDR3 region is CASSYNSNQPQHF. For the CDR3, the DNA is TGTGCCAGTAGTTACAATAGCAATCAGCCCCAGCATTTT.

This chain links TRBV5-1 with TRBJ2-7; TRBD1 matches 10 bases. The CDR3 is made up of 14 amino acids. Germline lookup yields CDR1 SGHRS and CDR2 YFSETQ. J gave up 5 bases and V 4 bases, and 6 bases lay outside the gene matches. CDR3 residues: CASSASGTGDEQYF. CDR3 bases: TGCGCCAGCAGCGCATCCGGGACAGGGGACGAGCAGTACTTC.

The rearrangement joins TRBV9 to TRBJ2-1; D might be TRBD2 (5 bases). Per germline, CDR1 SGDLS and CDR2 YYNGEE. The ends were cut back, 3 bases at V and 0 bases at J, with 7 bases in the middle. The CDR3 sequence is 14 residues long. The DNA for the CDR3 is TGTGCCAGCAGCGCCAGCGGCTCCTACAATGAGCAGTTCTTC. Its protein product is CASSASGSYNEQFF.

This clone was seen a few times. The chain links TRBV19 to TRBJ1-1; D gene unclear. CDR1 is LNHDA and CDR2 is SQIVND in the germline V gene (reference sequence). The CDR3 has 15 residues. Trimming pared 6 bases from V and 0 bases from J, leaving 14 bases between. The CDR3 nucleotides read TGTGCCAGTAGGGACTTCGGGCAGCTGAACACTGAAGCTTTCTTT. This translates into CASRDFGQLNTEAFF. Full variable domain (remainder filled in from reference TRBV19 and TRBJ1-1): DGGITQSPKYLFRKEGQNVTLSCEQNLNHDAMYWYRQDPGQGLRLIYYSQIVNDFQKGDIAEGYSVSREKKESFPLTVTSAQKNPTAFYLCASRDFGQLNTEAFFGQGTRLTVV.

The gene calls are TRBV9 and TRBJ2-7; D uncertain. This CDR3 spans 14 amino acids. Germline assignment: CDR1 SGDLS and CDR2 YYNGEE. Trimming pared 4 bases from V and 0 bases from J, leaving 11 bases between. This chain's CDR3 is CASSPLTSSYEQYF. The CDR3 DNA sequence: TGTGCCAGCAGCCCCCTCACAAGCTCCTACGAGCAGTACTTC. The whole variable domain, remainder taken from reference TRBV9 and TRBJ2-7, is DSGVTQTPKHLITATGQRVTLRCSPRSGDLSVYWYQQSLDQGLQFLIQYYNGEERAKGNILERFSAQQFPDLHSELNLSSLELGDSALYFCASSPLTSSYEQYFGPGTRLTVT.

This chain uses TRBV5-4 with TRBJ1-6; D is undetermined. The germline gives CDR1 SGHNT, CDR2 YYREEE (reference sequence). There are 15 residues in the CDR3. The ends were cut back, 0 bases at V and 9 bases at J, with 13 bases in the middle. The CDR3 reads CASSLGFGEGSPLHF. In DNA form, the CDR3 reads TGTGCCAGCAGCTTGGGTTTTGGGGAAGGTTCACCCCTCCACTTT.

This clone was observed once. The chain joins TRBV29-1 to TRBJ1-4, with TRBD1 identical over 10 bases. The CDR3 loop spans 16 amino acids. Germline CDR1 SQVTM, CDR2 ANQGSEA. Unmatched junction bases numbered 10, after V lost 4 bases and J lost 5 bases. CDR3 DNA sequence: TGCAGCGTTGCCGACCGTCGGACAGGGGGGAATGAAAAACTGTTTTTT. Protein product: CSVADRRTGGNEKLFF.

This chain connects TRBV27 to TRBJ2-1; the match to TRBD2 covers 7 bases. The V gene end was trimmed by 5 bases and the J gene end by 11 bases; junction bases not matched to a gene: 6. Germline-derived CDR1 and CDR2 are MNHEY and SMNVEV (reference sequence). CDR3 length equals 12 residues. CDR3 in DNA: TGTGCCAGCAGTCGCTCTAGCGGTAAGCAGTTCTTC. Residues: CASSRSSGKQFF.

J is TRBJ1-2 and V is TRBV6-5; TRBD1 might be the D (5 bases). V shed 5 bases and J shed 4 bases, with 8 bases lying between them. CDR1 is MNHEY and CDR2 is SVGAGI in the germline V gene. The CDR3 is made up of 12 amino acids. The CDR3 coding sequence is TGTGCCAGCAGTCCAGGGTCCTATGGCTACACCTTC. Translated, it gives CASSPGSYGYTF.

The V gene is TRBV9, the J gene TRBJ2-7, with TRBD2 matching over 8 bases. The germline V gene has CDR1 SGDLS and CDR2 YYNGEE. The CDR3 has 15 residues. The V and J ends lost 3 bases and 4 bases, in that order; junction bases with no gene match: 9. The CDR3 region has the DNA TGTGCCAGCAGCGCCTCACCGGGACTAGGGTACGAGCAGTACTTC. Protein sequence: CASSASPGLGYEQYF.

The chain couples TRBV5-1 to TRBJ2-3, with D uncertain. Germline V gene lookup returns CDR1 SGHRS and CDR2 YFSETQ. V lost 1 base, J lost 1 base, and 7 bases lay in between. The CDR3 loop spans 14 amino acids. The CDR3 coding sequence is TGCGCCAGCAGCTTGTATAGTGGCACAGATACGCAGTATTTT. Residues: CASSLYSGTDTQYF.

The genes are TRBV9 and TRBJ1-2; 11 bases fit TRBD1. V lost 3 bases, J lost 3 bases, and 4 bases stayed unmatched. The germline gives CDR1 SGDLS, CDR2 YYNGEE. The CDR3 spans 15 residues. The CDR3 is CASSGGDRGDYGYTF. The CDR3 DNA sequence: TGTGCCAGCAGCGGTGGGGACAGGGGGGACTATGGCTACACCTTC.

V usage is TRBV29-1 and J usage is TRBJ2-3; D uncertain. Trimming removed 4 bases from V and 1 base from J, with 9 bases in between. The CDR3 is 13 amino acids. Germline V gene sequence: CDR1 SQVTM, CDR2 ANQGSEA. The CDR3 DNA reads as TGCAGCGTTGGCGCGGATCGCACAGATACGCAGTATTTT. This gives the protein CSVGADRTDTQYF.

V and J are TRBV30 and TRBJ1-2; D gene uncertain. Germline CDR1 is GTSNPN and CDR2 is SVGIG (reference sequence). There are 13 residues in the CDR3. V was pared by 2 bases and J by 0 bases, with 7 bases between. CDR3 DNA: TGTGCCTGGAGTATGGAAGCTAACTATGGCTACACCTTC. Translating it yields CAWSMEANYGYTF.

Only one count was recorded for this clone. The germline gene is not matched at one end of the junction; a read error may be the cause. V and J are TRBV3-1 (or the pseudogene TRBV3-2) and TRBJ2-1; possibly TRBD1 for D (7 bases). The CDR3 covers 14 residues. CDR1 and CDR2 (germline): LGHDT, YNNKEL (reference sequence). As DNA, the CDR3 is TGTGCCAGCAGCCACGGGGGACAGTTAAATGAGCAGCTCTTC. Amino acids: CASSHGGQLNEQLF.

This clone was seen more than once but under ten times. The rearrangement joins TRBV9 to TRBJ2-2, with no clear D. Germline-derived CDR1 and CDR2 are SGDLS and YYNGEE. V was clipped by 5 bases and J by 4 bases, with 15 bases between them. The CDR3 has 15 amino acids. The CDR3 sequence: CASSRFGMPTGELFF. CDR3 DNA: TGTGCCAGCAGTAGGTTCGGCATGCCCACCGGGGAGCTGTTTTTT. The whole variable domain, filled in from reference TRBV9 and TRBJ2-2, reads DSGVTQTPKHLITATGQRVTLRCSPRSGDLSVYWYQQSLDQGLQFLIQYYNGEERAKGNILERFSAQQFPDLHSELNLSSLELGDSALYFCASSRFGMPTGELFFGEGSRLTVL.